These T cell receptor beta chains were read from a single sample in a study of shared clonotypes between healthy human individuals. The method was immunoSEQ multiplex PCR; TCRdb's version includes in-frame clones alone and lacks a portion of them. The sample holds around 1.9 million clones; under 95% are singletons and the top ten take more than 1.5%. Input material: naive CD8+ T cells from PBMCs. Receptor source: a man between 18 and 29 years old in good health. Some clones in this sample may be carry-over from other donors' samples. Each CDR3 is given with its conserved first and last residue. The D gene is left open where the match is weak. Clone size is shown for a subset of rows, as once, few, many or a class of expanded clone.

TRBJ2-2 | NA | TRBD1 | TRBV6-1 | TGTGCCAGCAGTGTTAGGACAGGGAACACCGGGGAGCTGTTTTTT | CASSVRTGNTGELFF
TRBJ2-7 | NA | NA | TRBV13 | TGTGCCAGCAGCCCTCGGCGGCCCTACGAGCAGTACTTC | CASSPRRPYEQYF
TRBJ2-7 | NA | TRBD2 | TRBV7-2 | TGTGCCAGCAGCTTAGGGTTGGGTCTAGCGGTTACCAACGAGCAGTACTTC | CASSLGLGLAVTNEQYF
TRBJ2-1 | NA | TRBD2 | TRBV29-1 | TGCAGCGTTGAAGGTATAGCGGGCCTCTCCTACAATGAGCAGTTCTTC | CSVEGIAGLSYNEQFF
TRBJ2-7 | NA | NA | TRBV5-6 | TGTGCCAGCAGCGGGTCTGTCGGCCCAAGCTCCTACGAGCAGTACTTC | CASSGSVGPSSYEQYF
TRBJ2-3 | NA | NA | TRBV19 | TGTGCCAGTAGTATCTGGGCGGCCAGGACAGATACGCAGTATTTT | CASSIWAARTDTQYF
TRBJ2-2 | NA | NA | TRBV27 | TGTGCCAGCAGCTACCAGCTAGCGCCCAACACCGGGGAGCTGTTTTTT | CASSYQLAPNTGELFF
TRBJ2-7 | NA | NA | TRBV6-1 | TGTGCCACCGACCTAATGGGACCCATCTACGAGCAGTACTTC | CATDLMGPIYEQYF
TRBJ1-5 | NA | NA | TRBV6-6 | TGTGCCAGCAGTTACGGTCCGGGTGGGATACGGGAATTT | CASSYGPGGIREF
TRBJ1-1 | NA | NA | TRBV6-4 | TGTGCCAGCAAGGGCTGCGGAGCTTTCTTT | CASKGCGAFF
TRBJ2-7 | NA | NA | TRBV2 | TGTGCCAGCAGTGAAGGCGGGCCAAGCTCCTACGAGCAGTACTTC | CASSEGGPSSYEQYF
TRBJ2-1 | NA | NA | TRBV5-6 | TGTGCCAGCAGCTTAGGAGTAAGCTCCTACAATGAGCAGTTCTTC | CASSLGVSSYNEQFF
TRBJ2-2 | NA | NA | TRBV27 | TGTGCCAGCAGTCTCTATAACACCGGGGAGCTGTTTTTT | CASSLYNTGELFF
TRBJ2-5 | NA | TRBD2 | TRBV27 | TGTGCCAGCGGGAGGAGCGGGACCCCGGCCCAGTACTTC | CASGRSGTPAQYF
TRBJ2-5 | NA | NA | TRBV5-1 | TGCGCCAGCAGCTTCCCTTCCGGGGGCGAGACCCAGTACTTC | CASSFPSGGETQYF
TRBJ2-3 | NA | TRBD2 | TRBV7-6 | TGTGCCAGCAGCTTAGCGCGTAGCGGGAAGGGAACAGATACGCAGTATTTT | CASSLARSGKGTDTQYF
TRBJ2-1 | NA | NA | TRBV7-9 | TGTGCCAGCAGCCCCCCCCGCAATGAGCAGTTCTTC | CASSPPRNEQFF
TRBJ1-3 | once | NA | TRBV2 | TGTGCCAGCAGTGAAAGGGACCCGGAGAGAAAATTT | CASSERDPERKF
TRBJ2-3 | NA | NA | TRBV5-4 | TGTGCCAGCAGCTCCAACAGGGTGTGGGCAGATACGCAGTATTTT | CASSSNRVWADTQYF
TRBJ1-3 | few | NA | TRBV15 | TGTGCCACCAGCAGAGATTGGATGGGGAACACCATATATTTT | CATSRDWMGNTIYF
TRBJ1-1 | few | NA | TRBV28 | TGTGCCACCGCACCCAGGGGTATATACACTGAAGCTTTCTTT | CATAPRGIYTEAFF
TRBJ1-4 | NA | NA | TRBV11-3 | TGTGCCAGCAGCTTTCGGGTAGCCTCAACTAATGAAAAACTGTTTTTT | CASSFRVASTNEKLFF
TRBJ2-7 | NA | TRBD2 | TRBV6-1 | TGTGCCAGCAGTGAAAGGTCGGGAGGGCCCCACGAGCAGTACTTC | CASSERSGGPHEQYF
TRBJ2-7 | NA | NA | TRBV10-3 | TGTGCCATCAGCGCGGGACAGCCCTACGAGCAGTACTTC | CAISAGQPYEQYF
TRBJ2-2 | NA | TRBD2 | TRBV7-9 | TGTGCCAGCAGCAGCAGGACCCGGGGGGTTGACACCGGGGAGCTGTTTTTT | CASSSRTRGVDTGELFF
TRBJ2-3 | NA | TRBD1 | TRBV7-9 | TGTGCCAGCAGGCAGGGGGCAAAAGATACGCAGTATTTT | CASRQGAKDTQYF
TRBJ1-1 | few | NA | TRBV19 | TGTGCCAGTAGTCCAGGCAACACTGAAGCTTTCTTT | CASSPGNTEAFF
TRBJ1-1 | NA | NA | TRBV4-2 | TGTGCCAGCAGCCAGGGGAGGGTGTCTGAGGACACTGAAGCTTTCTTT | CASSQGRVSEDTEAFF
TRBJ2-7 | NA | TRBD2 | TRBV7-9 | TGTGCCAGCAGCTTAGGACTAGCGTACGAGCAGTACTTC | CASSLGLAYEQYF
TRBJ2-3 | NA | TRBD2 | TRBV18 | TGTGCCAGCTCACTTCCTAGCGGGAGTAGGGATACGCAGTATTTT | CASSLPSGSRDTQYF
TRBJ2-1 | NA | NA | TRBV19 | TGTGCCAGTTCCGGTGGCTACAATGAGCAGTTCTTC | CASSGGYNEQFF
TRBJ1-5 | NA | NA | TRBV2 | TGTGCCAGCAGTGATGAGGGGGTTCATCAGCCCCAGCATTTT | CASSDEGVHQPQHF
TRBJ1-1 | NA | NA | TRBV6-5 | TGTGCCAGCTGGTCGAACACTGAAGCTTTCTTT | CASWSNTEAFF
TRBJ1-5 | NA | NA | TRBV10-3 | TGTGCCATCAGTGAGGACAGGAATCAGCCCCAGCATTTT | CAISEDRNQPQHF
TRBJ1-5 | NA | NA | TRBV30 | TGTGCCTGGAGTCCGGGGGGCAATCAGCCCCAGCATTTT | CAWSPGGNQPQHF
TRBJ2-1 | NA | TRBD1 | TRBV27 | TGTGCCAGCAATTCCGGGACAGGGGTTGGCAATGAGCAGTTCTTC | CASNSGTGVGNEQFF
TRBJ1-5 | NA | NA | TRBV5-6 | TGTGCCAGCGAGAGAAATAGCAATCAGCCCCAGCATTTT | CASERNSNQPQHF
TRBJ1-1 | NA | NA | TRBV19 | TGTGCCAGTACCCTCGGGGGGAGGGAAACTGAAGCTTTCTTT | CASTLGGRETEAFF
TRBJ1-2 | NA | TRBD1 | TRBV7-4 | TGTGCCAGCAGCTGGGGGCAACAGGGGAACTATGGCTACACCTTC | CASSWGQQGNYGYTF
TRBJ2-7 | NA | TRBD1 | TRBV7-9 | TGTGCCAGCAGTCCCGACAGGGGGTATTTCTACGAGCAGTACTTC | CASSPDRGYFYEQYF
TRBJ2-7 | NA | NA | TRBV19 | TGTGCCAGTAGTAACTTGGGGAGGGACAGTAGCTCCTACGAGCAGTACTTC | CASSNLGRDSSSYEQYF
TRBJ2-3 | NA | NA | TRBV4-2 | TGTGCCAGCAGCCAAGAAAAAAGCACAGATACGCAGTATTTT | CASSQEKSTDTQYF
TRBJ1-2 | once | NA | TRBV7-9 | TGTGCCAGCAGCTTAGCCCTTACAGGATTCCATGGCTACACCTTC | CASSLALTGFHGYTF
TRBJ2-1 | NA | NA | TRBV7-9 | TGTGCCAGCAGCAGTTGGACTACGGGGCAGTTCTTC | CASSSWTTGQFF
TRBJ1-1 | once | NA | TRBV2 | TGTGCCAGCAGCGGACCCGCAGCGGGGGGTGCCGCTGAAGCTTTCTTT | CASSGPAAGGAAEAFF
TRBJ2-1 | NA | NA | TRBV27 | TGTGCCAGCAGTTTAAGGTTATCGGTAAATGAGCAGTTCTTC | CASSLRLSVNEQFF
TRBJ2-7 | NA | TRBD1 | TRBV5-6 | TGTGCCAGCAGCGGGGGGACAGGGGCCTACGAGCAGTACTTC | CASSGGTGAYEQYF
TRBJ2-7 | NA | TRBD2 | TRBV10-2 | TGCGCCAGCAGTGAGTCGCGGCTAGCGGGAGCGGATAGCGAGCAGTACTTC | CASSESRLAGADSEQYF
TRBJ1-2 | NA | NA | TRBV27 | TGTGCCAGCACCCCCCGAGAGGGGTCCTATGGCTACACCTTC | CASTPREGSYGYTF
TRBJ1-4 | NA | NA | TRBV4-1 | TGCGCCAGCAGCCAAGAAGGGCGGGGTGGTGAAAAACTGTTTTTT | CASSQEGRGGEKLFF
TRBJ2-7 | NA | NA | TRBV10-3 | TGTGCCATCAGCGACACGACAAGCTACGAGCAGTACTTC | CAISDTTSYEQYF
TRBJ2-1 | NA | TRBD2 | TRBV6-5 | TGTGCCAGCAGTTCCTCCGGGGGGGACCCCAACAATGAGCAGTTCTTC | CASSSSGGDPNNEQFF
TRBJ2-5 | NA | NA | TRBV27 | TGTGCCAGCAGCTGGGACACACAAGAGACCCAGTACTTC | CASSWDTQETQYF
TRBJ2-1 | NA | NA | TRBV6-5 | TGTGCCAGCAGTCGCAACGGAGGGTACAATGAGCAGTTCTTC | CASSRNGGYNEQFF
TRBJ2-1 | NA | TRBD2 | TRBV19 | TGTGCCAGTAGTTTTACTAGCGGTGAGCAGTTCTTC | CASSFTSGEQFF
TRBJ2-7 | NA | TRBD2 | TRBV7-2 | TGTGCCAGCAGCTTCGGGACTAGCGGCTCCTACGAGCAGTACTTC | CASSFGTSGSYEQYF
TRBJ1-4 | NA | NA | TRBV30 | TGTGCCTGGAGGGGCTCCCGGAGTCTCATAAACACTGAAAAACTGTTTTTT | CAWRGSRSLINTEKLFF
TRBJ2-3 | NA | TRBD2 | TRBV28 | TGTGCCAGCGGACTAACTAGCGGGAACACAGATACGCAGTATTTT | CASGLTSGNTDTQYF
TRBJ2-7 | NA | NA | TRBV5-1 | TGCGCCAGCAGCTTGGCGGGCCTTTACGAGCAGTACTTC | CASSLAGLYEQYF